This section outlines one T cell receptor (beta chain) sequence together with its context. This CDR3 is 12 amino acids long. Germline V CDR1 and CDR2: SQVTM, ANQGSEA. Trimming removed 7 bases at V and 6 bases at J, with 13 bases between. Libraries were prepared by immunoSEQ multiplex PCR; TCRdb keeps only in-frame clonotypes and omits some of them. Among hundreds of thousands of clones listed, 93% were seen once. These data come from a study of brain T cells in children with intractable seizures. Time point reported: blood from clinic visit 5 months post-surgery; TSC patient then seizure free. The chain recombines TRBV29-1 with TRBJ2-1; D is unclear. The source of this sequence is a boy under two years old with tuberous sclerosis and intractable seizures. Sequencing was performed on peripheral blood, taken roughly 5 months after surgery. Here the CDR3 reads CSAGRLGNEQFF. The CDR3 DNA reads as TGCAGCGCAGGACGTCTAGGCAATGAGCAGTTCTTC.